These 19 T cell receptor beta chains originate from one sample sequenced in a study of control samples from healthy donors and cancer patients. The protocol was immunoSEQ multiplex PCR, while the TCRdb copy is restricted to in-frame clones and leaves out a portion. This sample yields 150,000 or so clones, of which more than 85% are seen a single time; 5.5% to 7.5% belongs to the top ten. Sequencing was performed on blood. The origin of the receptors is a man aged 18-30 years in good health.

The chain uses TRBV6-2 or TRBV6-3 and TRBJ2-2; D uncertain. Trimming left V 2 bases short and J 3 bases short, with 4 bases between. The CDR3 has 13 amino acids. In germline, CDR1 is MNHEY, CDR2 SVGEGT. The CDR3 is CASSYRDTGELFF. CDR3 DNA: TGTGCCAGCAGTTACAGGGACACCGGGGAGCTGTTTTTT.

This clone was detected only once. This chain links TRBV5-8 with TRBJ2-3; D gene ambiguous. The V and J ends lost 2 bases and 2 bases respectively, with 15 bases between them. The CDR3 loop spans 16 amino acids. Germline V lookup: CDR1 SGHTS, CDR2 YDEGEE. CDR3 region: CASSFGSEGPTDTQYF. CDR3 DNA: TGTGCCAGCAGCTTTGGTTCAGAAGGACCCACAGATACGCAGTATTTT.

This chain uses TRBV6-2 or TRBV6-3 with TRBJ2-7; 7 nucleotides line up with TRBD2. V was clipped by 4 bases and J by 6 bases; unmatched bases: 9. The CDR3 extends over 14 amino acids. Germline V gene lookup returns CDR1 MNHEY and CDR2 SVGEGT. The CDR3 nucleotides are TGTGCCAGCAGTTTGGGACTAAGTATACTCGAGCAGTACTTC. It codes for CASSLGLSILEQYF.

The gene calls are TRBV27 and TRBJ1-2; no reliable D call. Trimming took 2 bases from V and 7 from J, leaving 11 bases between them. The CDR3 loop spans 13 amino acids. Germline values: CDR1 MNHEY, CDR2 SMNVEV (reference sequence). CDR3 loop: CASSLGASSGYTF. The CDR3 DNA follows: TGTGCCAGCAGTTTAGGAGCGTCATCTGGCTACACCTTC.

This clone was detected once. V is TRBV30 and J is TRBJ2-7, with 9 positions matching TRBD1. The trim removed 4 bases at V and 3 bases at J, leaving 1 base unmatched. The CDR3 runs to 12 residues. CDR1 and CDR2 from the germline V gene are GTSNPN and SVGIG (reference sequence). The CDR3 spells CAWKGQGYEQYF. The DNA of the CDR3 is TGTGCCTGGAAGGGACAGGGCTACGAGCAGTACTTC. The full variable domain, its missing parts supplied by reference TRBV30 and TRBJ2-7, is SQTIHQWPATLVQPVGSPLSLECTVEGTSNPNLYWYRQAAGRGLQLLFYSVGIGQISSEVPQNLSASRPQDRQFILSSKKLLLSDSGFYLCAWKGQGYEQYFGPGTRLTVT.

The chain carries TRBV14 and TRBJ1-6; 9 positions agree with TRBD1. Germline lookup yields CDR1 SGHDN and CDR2 FVKESK. This CDR3 has 16 amino acids. Unmatched junction bases numbered 4, after V lost 0 bases and J lost 7 bases. For the CDR3, the DNA is TGTGCCAGCAGCCAAGACGGGACAGGGAAAAATTCACCCCTCCACTTT. Translating gives CASSQDGTGKNSPLHF.

In its sample, this clone was seen a few times. The V call is TRBV6-1, the J call TRBJ1-2; D not certain. Looked up from germline, CDR1 is MNHNS and CDR2 is SASEGT. The CDR3 totals 14 residues. Trimming took off 3 bases at V and 5 bases at J, with 13 bases between the two ends. CDR3 residues: CASSDRSPPYGYTF. CDR3 coding DNA: TGTGCCAGCAGTGACAGAAGTCCGCCGTATGGCTACACCTTC.

This CDR3 is CASSVSLNEQYF. The CDR3 region has the DNA TGTGCCAGCAGTGTTTCATTAAACGAGCAGTACTTC. The chain recombines TRBV28 with TRBJ2-7; no clear D. This CDR3 has 12 amino acids. CDR1 is MDHEN and CDR2 is SYDVKM in the germline V gene. V was trimmed by 5 bases and J by 5 bases, leaving 10 bases between them.

The J gene is TRBJ2-6, the V gene TRBV19; TRBD2 is a possible D gene (6 bases). This CDR3 has 16 amino acids. Germline V gene lookup returns CDR1 LNHDA and CDR2 SQIVND (reference sequence). Trimming took 1 base from V and 4 from J, leaving 11 bases between them. CDR3 nucleotide sequence: TGTGCCAGTAGTATAGTGGGGGGTTCCGGGGCCAACGTCCTGACTTTC. Residues: CASSIVGGSGANVLTF. Filled out from reference TRBV19 and TRBJ2-6, the complete variable domain reads DGGITQSPKYLFRKEGQNVTLSCEQNLNHDAMYWYRQDPGQGLRLIYYSQIVNDFQKGDIAEGYSVSREKKESFPLTVTSAQKNPTAFYLCASSIVGGSGANVLTFGAGSRLTVL.

The chain joins TRBV4-2 to TRBJ2-3, with TRBD2 identical over 10 bases. Germline V lookup: CDR1 LGHNA, CDR2 YNFKEQ. This CDR3 is built from 19 residues. The V gene end was trimmed by 0 bases and the J gene end by 2 bases; junction bases not matched to a gene: 11. The CDR3: CASSQEINSGRFLTDTQYF. Here the CDR3 DNA reads TGTGCCAGCAGCCAAGAGATCAATAGCGGGAGGTTTCTCACAGATACGCAGTATTTT.

The V gene is TRBV4-1, the J gene TRBJ2-6; 8 bases match TRBD1. CDR1 MGHRA and CDR2 YSYEKL come from the germline V gene. CDR3 size: 15 residues. J was trimmed by 3 bases and V by 4 bases; bases with no gene match: 2. CDR3 coding DNA: TGCGCCAGCAGCCGTACAGGGGGTGGGGCCAACGTCCTGACTTTC. Its translation: CASSRTGGGANVLTF.

The rearrangement links TRBV28 to TRBJ1-1; no definite D call. Per the germline V gene, CDR1 is MDHEN and CDR2 is SYDVKM. V dropped 6 bases and J dropped 1 base, with 12 bases sitting between them. This CDR3 region has 14 residues. CDR3 DNA sequence: TGTGCCAGCAGCCCCGGCACAGCGAACACTGAAGCTTTCTTT. It encodes CASSPGTANTEAFF.

The chain is built from TRBV10-3 and TRBJ2-3; tentatively, D is TRBD1 (6 bases). Germline V gives CDR1 ENHRY, CDR2 SYGVKD. The CDR3 has 11 amino acids. V was clipped by 7 bases and J by 4 bases, with 6 bases between them. The CDR3 DNA sequence: TGTGCCATCACAGGGGCAGATACGCAGTATTTT. Protein product: CAITGADTQYF.

The CDR3 reads CASSWGTGNTEAFF. The CDR3 DNA follows: TGTGCCAGCAGTTGGGGGACAGGGAACACTGAAGCTTTCTTT. The chain recombines TRBV28 with TRBJ1-1; TRBD1 matches 8 bases. The CDR3 sequence is 14 residues long. V lost 4 bases and J lost 1; bases outside the gene matches: 2. Germline-derived CDR1 and CDR2 are MDHEN and SYDVKM.

The rearrangement links TRBV9 to TRBJ2-7; D gene uncertain. CDR3 length: 15 amino acids. Germline V gene sequence: CDR1 SGDLS, CDR2 YYNGEE. Trimming took 0 bases from V and 1 from J, leaving 11 bases between them. The CDR3 loop reads CASSVDGDLSYEQYF. In DNA form, the CDR3 reads TGTGCCAGCAGCGTAGACGGAGATCTATCCTACGAGCAGTACTTC.

The chain employs TRBV24-1 and TRBJ2-2; D call uncertain. With 9 bases removed from V and 5 bases from J, the gap between germline ends came to 9 bases. This CDR3 has 12 amino acids. From germline, CDR1 is KGHDR and CDR2 SFDVKD. CDR3 sequence reads: CATQRSTGELFF. As DNA, the CDR3 is TGTGCCACCCAACGGTCGACCGGGGAGCTGTTTTTT.

This clone appeared a single time. This rearrangement joins TRBV7-9 to TRBJ2-1; 7 bases are shared with TRBD2. Germline CDR1 reads SEHNR; CDR2 reads FQNEAQ (reference sequence). This CDR3 comprises 17 residues. J lost 5 bases, V lost 5 bases, and 15 bases had no gene match. The CDR3 loop reads CASSTVVGLDTNNEQFF. Here the CDR3 DNA reads TGTGCCAGCAGCACAGTTGTAGGACTAGATACAAACAATGAGCAGTTCTTC.

The chain uses TRBV21-1 and TRBJ2-3; the table's D call of TRBD1 was not tested on the DNA. TRBV21-1 is an annotated pseudogene. The length of the CDR3 is 17 residues. The CDR3 is CASSNAGGTGSRDTQYF. As DNA, the CDR3 is TGTGCCAGCAGCAACGCGGGTGGGACAGGGTCCCGAGATACGCAGTATTTT.

The rearrangement uses TRBV9 and TRBJ1-2; TRBD1 aligns across 9 bases. V dropped 2 bases and J dropped 2; count of bases not matched to a gene: 1. Germline V CDR1 and CDR2: SGDLS, YYNGEE. This CDR3 is built from 14 residues. CDR3 DNA sequence: TGTGCCAGCAGCGTGGGGACAGGGAACTATGGCTACACCTTC. It specifies CASSVGTGNYGYTF.